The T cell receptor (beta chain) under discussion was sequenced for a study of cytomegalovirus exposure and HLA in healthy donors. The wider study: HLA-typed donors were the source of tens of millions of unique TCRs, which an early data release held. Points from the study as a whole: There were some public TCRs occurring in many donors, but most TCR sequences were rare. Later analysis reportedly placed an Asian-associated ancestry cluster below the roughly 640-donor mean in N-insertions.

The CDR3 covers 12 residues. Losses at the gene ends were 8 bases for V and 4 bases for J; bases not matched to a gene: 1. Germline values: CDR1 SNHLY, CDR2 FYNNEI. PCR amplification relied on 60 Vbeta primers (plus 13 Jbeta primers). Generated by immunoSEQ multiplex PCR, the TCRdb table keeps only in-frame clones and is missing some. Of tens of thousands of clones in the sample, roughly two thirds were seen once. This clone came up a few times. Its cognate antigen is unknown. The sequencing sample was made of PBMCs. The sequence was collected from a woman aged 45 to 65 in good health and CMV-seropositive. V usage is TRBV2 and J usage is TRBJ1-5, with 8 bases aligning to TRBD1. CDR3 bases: TGTGCCAGCCGACAGGGGAATCAGCCCCAGCATTTT. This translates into CASRQGNQPQHF.